This entry concerns a single T cell receptor (beta chain). Antigen unknown. This specimen comes from a study of post-analysis software for immune sequencing data. Study results and caveats: Patients had higher frequencies than controls of roughly 5 TRBV segments, including TRBV5-6, TRBV5-1 and TRBV20-1. Normalized Chao1 diversity was significantly lower in multiple sclerosis patients than in controls.

Trimming stripped 5 bases from V and 0 bases from J, with 14 bases between. This CDR3 contains 15 residues. CDR1 is MNHEY and CDR2 is SVGEGT in the germline V gene. TCR beta cDNA libraries had unique molecular identifiers. Input populations of roughly 0.95 to 10 million T cells gave rise to approximately 500,000 cDNA molecules. Via MiXCR, TCRdb re-called the PCR reads, giving one row per CDR3 protein. The sample has hundreds of thousands of distinct CDR3 sequences; 40% to 50% are singletons. The TCR was taken from a girl aged 5-17 years with multiple sclerosis. V and J are TRBV6-2 or TRBV6-3 and TRBJ2-7; D not resolved. Sequencing was done on a sample of blood. CDR3 residues: CASSPPGRSSYEQYF. The CDR3 DNA is TGTGCCAGCAGTCCTCCGGGTAGGAGCTCCTACGAGCAGTACTTC.